A single sample is the source of the 19 T cell receptor beta chains below, sequenced in a study of blood T cell repertoires in COVID-19. Assay used: immunoSEQ multiplex PCR; TCRdb lists only in-frame clones, some missing. The sample contains about 370,000 clones, approximately 89% of which appear only once. Sequencing used peripheral blood. The receptors derive from a woman younger than 45 with COVID-19, enrolled during active disease.

The gene calls are TRBV5-4 and TRBJ2-5; 13 bases agree with TRBD2. V lost 4 bases and J lost 4; bases outside the gene matches: 10. This CDR3 has 17 amino acids. CDR1 and CDR2 (germline): SGHNT, YYREEE (reference sequence). CDR3 sequence: CASSLGVRLAGGETQYF. CDR3 bases: TGTGCCAGCAGCCTCGGAGTTAGACTAGCGGGAGGAGAGACCCAGTACTTC. Full variable domain (rest looked up from reference TRBV5-4 and TRBJ2-5): ETGVTQSPTHLIKTRGQQVTLRCSSQSGHNTVSWYQQALGQGPQFIFQYYREEENGRGNFPPRFSGLQFPNYSSELNVNALELDDSALYLCASSLGVRLAGGETQYFGPGTRLLVL.

This clone was observed many times. The CDR3 here is CASSLLTSGRGETQYF. The DNA of the CDR3 is TGTGCCAGCAGTTTATTGACTAGCGGCCGGGGAGAGACCCAGTACTTC. V and J are TRBV27 and TRBJ2-5; TRBD2 aligns across 9 bases. With V trimmed by 1 base and J by 4 bases, 7 bases remained unmatched. CDR1 is MNHEY, CDR2 SMNVEV, per germline (reference sequence). There are 16 residues in the CDR3.

This rearrangement joins TRBV7-2 to TRBJ1-1; D unresolved. The CDR3 runs to 13 residues. Germline V lookup: CDR1 SGHTA, CDR2 FQGNSA. Deletions cut 3 bases from V and 2 bases from J, with 7 bases between. CDR3 region: CASSFQRNTEAFF. CDR3 DNA: TGTGCCAGCAGCTTCCAGCGCAACACTGAAGCTTTCTTT.

The rearrangement uses TRBV10-2 and TRBJ1-5; D gene unclear. V was cut by 2 bases and J by 1 base, with 12 bases left in between. Germline V lookup: CDR1 WSHSY, CDR2 SAAADI. The CDR3 totals 16 residues. CDR3 bases: TGCGCCAGCAGTGAGGCCACCCGGGGAAGCAATCAGCCCCAGCATTTT. Protein: CASSEATRGSNQPQHF.

The gene calls are TRBV6-5 and TRBJ1-1; the match to TRBD1 covers 7 bases. Germline CDR1 reads MNHEY; CDR2 reads SVGAGI. V shed 6 bases, J shed 3 bases, and the junction held 10 bases outside the gene matches. The CDR3 has 15 residues. In DNA form, the CDR3 reads TGTGCCAGCAGACGCTCGGGCAGGGGGGACACTGAAGCTTTCTTT. Amino acid sequence: CASRRSGRGDTEAFF.

The chain employs TRBV28 and TRBJ1-1; perhaps TRBD1 as D (5 bases). CDR3 length: 15 residues. Germline lookup yields CDR1 MDHEN and CDR2 SYDVKM. V was trimmed by 10 bases and J by 4 bases, leaving 22 bases between them. CDR3 region: CATPPFRAGSTEAFF. CDR3 coding DNA: TGTGCCACCCCACCGTTCAGGGCGGGGAGCACTGAAGCTTTCTTT.

This chain uses TRBV9 with TRBJ1-2; TRBD1 might be the D (5 bases). There are 13 residues in the CDR3. The germline CDR1 and CDR2 sequences are SGDLS and YYNGEE. V shed 5 bases and J shed 2 bases, with 10 bases lying between them. In nucleotides, the CDR3 is TGTGCCAGCAGTCCCGGGGGGAACTATGGCTACACCTTC. This gives the protein CASSPGGNYGYTF.

CDR3 bases: TGTGCCAGCAGCACTCGGGACAGGGACGTCGACGAGCAGTACTTC. It specifies CASSTRDRDVDEQYF. The J gene is TRBJ2-7, the V gene TRBV21-1; the table names TRBD1, a call not compared with the DNA. TRBV21-1 is listed as a pseudogene. The CDR3 consists of 15 residues.

The chain employs TRBV30 and TRBJ1-2, with a tentative D call TRBD1 (5 bases). Germline V gene lookup returns CDR1 GTSNPN and CDR2 SVGIG (reference sequence). The V and J ends lost 3 bases and 9 bases respectively, with 20 bases between them. The CDR3 totals 14 residues. The CDR3 DNA reads as TGTGCCTGGAGGAAGGATGGGACGCGGGAAAGCTACACCTTC. Translating it yields CAWRKDGTRESYTF.

As regards this clone: The same CDR3 can be traced to other DNA sequences in this sample. The genes are TRBV3-1 (or the pseudogene TRBV3-2) and TRBJ2-5; D unresolved. Trimming cost V 1 base and J 5 bases, with 5 bases left between them. The CDR3 has 12 amino acids. The germline V gene encodes CDR1 LGHDT and CDR2 YNNKEL (reference sequence). The CDR3 DNA is TGTGCCAGCAGCCAAGGGCGGGAGACCCAGTACTTC. This translates into CASSQGRETQYF.

The CDR3 here is CASSLFSGGGDTQYF. CDR3 bases: TGTGCCAGCAGCTTATTTAGCGGAGGAGGAGATACGCAGTATTTT. This chain joins TRBV7-6 and TRBJ2-3; weak D call: TRBD2 (6 bases). The length of the CDR3 is 15 residues. CDR1 is SGHVS, CDR2 FNYEAQ, per germline. V lost 2 bases to trimming and J lost 5 bases, with 14 bases between them.

The V call is TRBV28, the J call TRBJ1-1, with TRBD1 matching 8 bases. Germline values: CDR1 MDHEN, CDR2 SYDVKM. The CDR3 runs to 15 residues. The trim removed 1 base at V and 4 bases at J, leaving 5 bases unmatched. The CDR3 region is CASSLFPGGGTEAFF. The DNA of the CDR3 is TGTGCCAGCAGTTTATTTCCAGGGGGCGGCACTGAAGCTTTCTTT. Full variable domain (outside the CDR3, taken from reference TRBV28 and TRBJ1-1): DVKVTQSSRYLVKRTGEKVFLECVQDMDHENMFWYRQDPGLGLRLIYFSYDVKMKEKGDIPEGYSVSREKKERFSLILESASTNQTSMYLCASSLFPGGGTEAFFGQGTRLTVV.

V usage is TRBV7-9 and J usage is TRBJ1-4; 8 bases agree with TRBD1. Germline CDR1 and CDR2: SEHNR and FQNEAQ (reference sequence). The trim removed 5 bases at V and 14 bases at J, leaving 13 bases unmatched. The CDR3 extends over 14 amino acids. The CDR3, as DNA: TGTGCCAGCAGCACCGGCACAGGGGGGATGCAGCTGTTTTTT. Amino acids: CASSTGTGGMQLFF.

The chain joins TRBV5-1 to TRBJ2-3, with 14 positions matching TRBD2. V dropped 3 bases and J dropped 5; count of bases not matched to a gene: 11. CDR1 is SGHRS and CDR2 is YFSETQ in the germline V gene. The CDR3 covers 18 residues. This chain's CDR3 is CASSSGLAGVTSGDTQYF. CDR3 coding DNA: TGCGCCAGCAGCTCGGGACTAGCGGGAGTTACCTCCGGAGATACGCAGTATTTT.

V and J are TRBV6-1 and TRBJ1-1; D possibly corresponds to TRBD1 (6 bases). This CDR3 spans 16 amino acids. The germline CDR1 and CDR2 sequences are MNHNS and SASEGT. Trimming took 4 bases from V and 0 from J, leaving 15 bases between them. CDR3 DNA: TGTGCCAGCAGTGTATATGGGGGGGACATGAACACTGAAGCTTTCTTT. Amino acid sequence: CASSVYGGDMNTEAFF.

The chain couples TRBV28 to TRBJ2-1; possibly TRBD2 for D (6 bases). Germline V lookup: CDR1 MDHEN, CDR2 SYDVKM. Trimming took 5 bases from V and 0 from J, leaving 14 bases between them. This CDR3 is 16 amino acids long. The CDR3 nucleotides are TGTGCCAGCAGTCCCCAGGGAGGAGTCTCCTACAATGAGCAGTTCTTC. It yields the protein CASSPQGGVSYNEQFF.

V and J are TRBV7-2 and TRBJ2-7; D is ambiguous. Trimming took 1 base from V and 4 from J, leaving 8 bases between them. The CDR3 contains 13 residues. Germline CDR1 is SGHTA and CDR2 is FQGNSA. Here the CDR3 DNA reads TGTGCCAGCAGCTTAGGCGAACCATACGAGCAGTACTTC. It codes for CASSLGEPYEQYF.

The J gene is TRBJ2-7, the V gene TRBV19; 8 bases are shared with TRBD2. CDR3 size: 15 residues. Germline CDR1 is LNHDA and CDR2 is SQIVND (reference sequence). The trim removed 4 bases at V and 4 bases at J, leaving 9 bases unmatched. The DNA for the CDR3 is TGTGCCAGTAGTACTACGGGAGGGCAGTGGTACGAGCAGTACTTC. It translates to CASSTTGGQWYEQYF. Using reference TRBV19 and TRBJ2-7 for the parts outside the CDR3, the full variable domain is DGGITQSPKYLFRKEGQNVTLSCEQNLNHDAMYWYRQDPGQGLRLIYYSQIVNDFQKGDIAEGYSVSREKKESFPLTVTSAQKNPTAFYLCASSTTGGQWYEQYFGPGTRLTVT.

V and J are TRBV6-1 and TRBJ1-2, with 7 bases lining up with TRBD1. In germline, CDR1 is MNHNS, CDR2 SASEGT. CDR3 length equals 15 residues. Trimming at V came to 2 bases and at J to 4 bases, leaving 7 bases not matched to a gene. CDR3 sequence reads: CASSERVQGPYGYTF. DNA of the CDR3: TGTGCCAGCAGTGAAAGGGTACAGGGGCCCTATGGCTACACCTTC.